This is a list of T cell receptor beta chains from one sample in a study of blood T cell repertoires in COVID-19. This table comes from immunoSEQ multiplex PCR, and its TCRdb copy is limited to in-frame clones, with some not included. The sample lists approximately 69,000 clones; approximately 75% were seen once. Sequenced: peripheral blood. Every receptor here comes from a human donor in a cohort sampled during active COVID-19. Each CDR3 is given with its conserved first and last residue. Each record gives: clone size, V gene, J gene, D gene, CDR3 DNA, CDR3 protein. A D gene is named only where the DNA matches it firmly. Where a row states a size, it is once, few, many or the class of an expanded clone; other rows omit it.

size: NA; V: TRBV2; J: TRBJ2-7; D: NA; DNA: TGTGCCAGCAGGTTCAGCTCCTACGAGCAGTACTTC; CDR3: CASRFSSYEQYF
size: NA; V: TRBV28; J: TRBJ2-5; D: TRBD1; DNA: TGTGCCAGCAGTATCCGGGACAGCCAAGAGACCCAGTACTTC; CDR3: CASSIRDSQETQYF
size: once; V: TRBV6-5; J: TRBJ2-1; D: TRBD2; DNA: TGTGCCAGCATTATAGCGGGGGGGCGCAATGAGCAGTTCTTC; CDR3: CASIIAGGRNEQFF
size: NA; V: TRBV18; J: TRBJ2-7; D: TRBD2; DNA: TGTGCCAGCTCACCTACTAGCGGGAGGGTTTACGAGCAGTACTTC; CDR3: CASSPTSGRVYEQYF
size: NA; V: TRBV19; J: TRBJ1-4; D: NA; DNA: TGTGCCAGTTCTGTTAGCGCAACTAATGAAAAACTGTTTTTT; CDR3: CASSVSATNEKLFF
size: NA; V: TRBV19; J: TRBJ2-7; D: TRBD1; DNA: TGTGCCAGTAGTAGGGGGGACAGGTCCTACGAGCAGTACTTC; CDR3: CASSRGDRSYEQYF
size: NA; V: TRBV19; J: TRBJ2-1; D: TRBD2; DNA: TGTGCCAGTACCACCCTGACTAGCGGGAAGGACAATGAGCAGTTCTTC; CDR3: CASTTLTSGKDNEQFF
size: NA; V: TRBV9; J: TRBJ2-7; D: NA; DNA: TGTGCCAGCAGCGTGGCGACAGGAGGCTACGAGCAGTACTTC; CDR3: CASSVATGGYEQYF
size: NA; V: TRBV5-1; J: TRBJ2-5; D: TRBD1; DNA: TGCGCCAGCAGCTTGTCCGGGGACAGGTCGCAAGAGACCCAGTACTTC; CDR3: CASSLSGDRSQETQYF
size: few; V: TRBV5-1; J: TRBJ2-2; D: TRBD1; DNA: TGCGCCAGCAGCTTGGGAGGGACAGGGGACACCGGGGAGCTGTTTTTT; CDR3: CASSLGGTGDTGELFF
size: NA; V: TRBV2; J: TRBJ2-3; D: TRBD2; DNA: TGTGCCAGCAGCGTCCTCGGACTAGCGGGCCTCACAGATACGCAGTATTTT; CDR3: CASSVLGLAGLTDTQYF
size: NA; V: TRBV6-5; J: TRBJ2-2; D: NA; DNA: TGTGCCAGCAGTTACTCTCCGGAGGGTAGCGGGGAGCTGTTTTTT; CDR3: CASSYSPEGSGELFF
size: NA; V: TRBV5-1; J: TRBJ2-3; D: TRBD2; DNA: TGCGCCAGCAGCATAGGGACTAGCGGGACGGAAGATACGCAGTATTTT; CDR3: CASSIGTSGTEDTQYF
size: NA; V: TRBV28; J: TRBJ1-5; D: NA; DNA: TGTGCCAGCAGTTACGGGACACACAATCAGCCCCAGCATTTT; CDR3: CASSYGTHNQPQHF
size: NA; V: TRBV7-2; J: TRBJ1-2; D: NA; DNA: TGTGCCAGCAGCTTAGGGCGGGGGCTCGGCTACACCTTC; CDR3: CASSLGRGLGYTF
size: NA; V: TRBV9; J: TRBJ2-3; D: TRBD2; DNA: TGTGCCAGCAGCGTAGCAGCGGGAGGGGGCACAGATACGCAGTATTTT; CDR3: CASSVAAGGGTDTQYF
size: NA; V: TRBV6-5; J: TRBJ1-2; D: NA; DNA: TGTGCCAGCAGTTATGACACAAACTATGGCTACACCTTC; CDR3: CASSYDTNYGYTF
size: NA; V: TRBV28; J: TRBJ2-3; D: TRBD2; DNA: TGTGCCAGCAGCTCGGGCTACCGGGGCGGGGGGGCCTTTTATACGCAGTATTTT; CDR3: CASSSGYRGGGAFYTQYF